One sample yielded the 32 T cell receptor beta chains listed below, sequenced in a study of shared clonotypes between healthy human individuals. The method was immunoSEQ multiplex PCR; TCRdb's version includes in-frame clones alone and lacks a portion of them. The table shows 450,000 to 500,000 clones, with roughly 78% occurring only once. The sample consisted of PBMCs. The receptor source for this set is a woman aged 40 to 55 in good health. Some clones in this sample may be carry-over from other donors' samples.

The CDR3 loop reads CASRPGSGNTIYF. CDR3 bases: TGTGCCAGCCGGCCAGGCTCTGGAAACACCATATATTTT. The V gene is TRBV6-5, the J gene TRBJ1-3; D not resolved. The germline gives CDR1 MNHEY, CDR2 SVGAGI. V lost 8 bases to trimming and J lost 0 bases, with 8 bases between them. There are 13 residues in the CDR3.

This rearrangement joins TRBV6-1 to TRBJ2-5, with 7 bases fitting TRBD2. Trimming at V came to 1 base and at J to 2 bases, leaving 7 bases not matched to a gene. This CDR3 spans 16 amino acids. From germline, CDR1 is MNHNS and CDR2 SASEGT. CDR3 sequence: CASSEGWAGEQETQYF. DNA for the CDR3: TGTGCCAGCAGTGAAGGGTGGGCGGGAGAGCAAGAGACCCAGTACTTC.

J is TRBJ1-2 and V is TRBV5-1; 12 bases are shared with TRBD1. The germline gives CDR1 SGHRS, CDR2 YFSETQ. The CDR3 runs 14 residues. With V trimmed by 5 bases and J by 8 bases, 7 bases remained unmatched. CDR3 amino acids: CASSQGQGAGGYTF. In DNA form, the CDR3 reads TGCGCCAGCAGTCAGGGACAGGGGGCAGGAGGCTACACCTTC.

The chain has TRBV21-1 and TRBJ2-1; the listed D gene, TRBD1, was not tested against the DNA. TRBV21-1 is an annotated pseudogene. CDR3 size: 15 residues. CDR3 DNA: TGTGCCAGCGGCCCTACAGGGGGTTTGTGGAATGAGCAGTTCTTC. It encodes CASGPTGGLWNEQFF.

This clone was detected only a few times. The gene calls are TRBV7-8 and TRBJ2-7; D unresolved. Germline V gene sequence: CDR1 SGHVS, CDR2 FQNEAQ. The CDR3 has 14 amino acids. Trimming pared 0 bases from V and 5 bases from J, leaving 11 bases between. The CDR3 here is CASSLAPISHEQYF. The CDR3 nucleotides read TGTGCCAGCAGCTTAGCGCCTATTTCCCACGAGCAGTACTTC.

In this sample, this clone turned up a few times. The CDR3 region is CASSPQTSGFYNEQFF. The DNA for the CDR3 is TGTGCCAGCTCACCCCAGACTAGCGGTTTCTACAATGAGCAGTTCTTC. The genes are TRBV18 and TRBJ2-1, with 9 bases aligning to TRBD2. The CDR3 consists of 16 residues. J was trimmed by 3 bases and V by 3 bases; bases with no gene match: 6. Germline values: CDR1 KGHSH, CDR2 LQKENI.

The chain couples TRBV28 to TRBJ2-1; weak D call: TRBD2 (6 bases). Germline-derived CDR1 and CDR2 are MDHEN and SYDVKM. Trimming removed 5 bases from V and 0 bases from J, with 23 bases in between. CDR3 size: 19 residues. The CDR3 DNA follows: TGTGCCAGCAGTAAGACTTTAAGCCTAGCGTGGAGCTCCTACAATGAGCAGTTCTTC. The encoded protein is CASSKTLSLAWSSYNEQFF.

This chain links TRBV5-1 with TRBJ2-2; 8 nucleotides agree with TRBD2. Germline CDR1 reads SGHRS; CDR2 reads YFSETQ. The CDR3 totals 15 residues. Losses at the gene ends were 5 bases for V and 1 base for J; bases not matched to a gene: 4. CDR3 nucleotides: TGCGCCAGCAGTGCAGCGGGAGTGAACACCGGGGAGCTGTTTTTT. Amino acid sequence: CASSAAGVNTGELFF.

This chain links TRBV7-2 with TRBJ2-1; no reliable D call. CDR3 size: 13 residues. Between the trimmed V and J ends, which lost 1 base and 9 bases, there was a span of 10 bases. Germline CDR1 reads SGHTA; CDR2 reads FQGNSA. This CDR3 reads CASSLGATREQFF. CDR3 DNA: TGTGCCAGCAGCTTAGGGGCTACACGTGAGCAGTTCTTC.

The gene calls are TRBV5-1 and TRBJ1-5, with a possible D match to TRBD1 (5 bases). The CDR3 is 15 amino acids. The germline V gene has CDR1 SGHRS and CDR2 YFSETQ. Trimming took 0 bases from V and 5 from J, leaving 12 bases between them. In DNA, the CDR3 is TGCGCCAGCAGCTTGGGTGGGGGGACCGATCAGCCCCAGCATTTT. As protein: CASSLGGGTDQPQHF.

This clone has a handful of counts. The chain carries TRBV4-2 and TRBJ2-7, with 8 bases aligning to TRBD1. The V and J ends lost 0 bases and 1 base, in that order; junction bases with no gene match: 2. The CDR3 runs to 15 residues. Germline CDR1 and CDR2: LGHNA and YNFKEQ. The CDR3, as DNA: TGTGCCAGCAGCCAAGACAGGGGGCCATCCTACGAGCAGTACTTC. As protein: CASSQDRGPSYEQYF.

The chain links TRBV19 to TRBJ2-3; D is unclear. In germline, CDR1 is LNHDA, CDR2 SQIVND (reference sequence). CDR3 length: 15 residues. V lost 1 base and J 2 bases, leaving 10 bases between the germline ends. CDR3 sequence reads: CASSIALGSTDTQYF. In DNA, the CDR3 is TGTGCCAGTAGTATAGCTCTAGGCTCCACAGATACGCAGTATTTT.

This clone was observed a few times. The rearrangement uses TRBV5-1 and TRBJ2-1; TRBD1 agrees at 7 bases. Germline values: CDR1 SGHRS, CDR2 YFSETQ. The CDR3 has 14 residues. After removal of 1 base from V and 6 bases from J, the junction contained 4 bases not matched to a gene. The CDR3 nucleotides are TGCGCCAGCAGCTTGAACAGGGGCCCCAATGAGCAGTTCTTC. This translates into CASSLNRGPNEQFF.

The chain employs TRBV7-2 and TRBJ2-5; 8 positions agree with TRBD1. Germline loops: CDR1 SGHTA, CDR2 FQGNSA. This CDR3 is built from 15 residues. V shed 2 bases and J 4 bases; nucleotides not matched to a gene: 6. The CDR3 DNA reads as TGTGCCAGCAGCTTACAGGGGGCGGTATTAGAGACCCAGTACTTC. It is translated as CASSLQGAVLETQYF.

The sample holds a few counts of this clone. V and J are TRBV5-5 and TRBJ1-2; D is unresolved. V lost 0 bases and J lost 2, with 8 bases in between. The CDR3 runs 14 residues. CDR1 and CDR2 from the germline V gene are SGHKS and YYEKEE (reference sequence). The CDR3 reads CASSLATENYGYTF. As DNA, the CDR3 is TGTGCCAGCAGCTTGGCTACAGAAAACTATGGCTACACCTTC.

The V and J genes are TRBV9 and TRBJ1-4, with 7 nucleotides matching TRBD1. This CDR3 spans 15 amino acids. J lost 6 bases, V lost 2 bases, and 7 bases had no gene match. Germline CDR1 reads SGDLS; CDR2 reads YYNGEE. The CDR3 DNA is TGTGCCAGCAGCGTCGGGACAGTCGGGGATGAAAAACTGTTTTTT. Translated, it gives CASSVGTVGDEKLFF.

The CDR3 region has the DNA TGCGCCAGCAGCTTGTTGTGGGACACCGGGGAGCTGTTTTTT. Translation gives CASSLLWDTGELFF. The rearrangement joins TRBV5-1 to TRBJ2-2; D is unresolved. V was trimmed by 1 base and J by 3 bases, leaving 7 bases between them. The CDR3 is made up of 14 amino acids. Germline assignment: CDR1 SGHRS and CDR2 YFSETQ.

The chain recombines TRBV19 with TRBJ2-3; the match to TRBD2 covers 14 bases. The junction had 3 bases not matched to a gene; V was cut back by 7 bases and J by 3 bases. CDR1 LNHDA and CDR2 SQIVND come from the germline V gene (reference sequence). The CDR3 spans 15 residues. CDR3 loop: CASTRLAGGTDTQYF. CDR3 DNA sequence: TGTGCCAGTACCCGACTAGCGGGAGGGACAGATACGCAGTATTTT.

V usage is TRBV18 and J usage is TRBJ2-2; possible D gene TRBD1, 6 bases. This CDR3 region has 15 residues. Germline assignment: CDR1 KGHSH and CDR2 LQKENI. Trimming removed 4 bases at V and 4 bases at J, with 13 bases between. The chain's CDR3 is CASSQRQAGTGELFF. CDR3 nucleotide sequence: TGTGCCAGCTCACAACGACAGGCCGGCACCGGGGAGCTGTTTTTT. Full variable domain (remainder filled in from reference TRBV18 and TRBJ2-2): NAGVMQNPRHLVRRRGQEARLRCSPMKGHSHVYWYRQLPEEGLKFMVYLQKENIIDESGMPKERFSAEFPKEGPSILRIQQVVRGDSAAYFCASSQRQAGTGELFFGEGSRLTVL.

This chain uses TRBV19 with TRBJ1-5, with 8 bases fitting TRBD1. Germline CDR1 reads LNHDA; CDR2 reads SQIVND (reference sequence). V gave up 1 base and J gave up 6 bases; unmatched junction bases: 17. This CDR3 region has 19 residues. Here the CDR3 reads CASSIGYSGQGRPAQPQHF. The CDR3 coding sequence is TGTGCCAGTAGTATAGGGTATAGTGGACAGGGACGGCCGGCTCAGCCCCAGCATTTT.

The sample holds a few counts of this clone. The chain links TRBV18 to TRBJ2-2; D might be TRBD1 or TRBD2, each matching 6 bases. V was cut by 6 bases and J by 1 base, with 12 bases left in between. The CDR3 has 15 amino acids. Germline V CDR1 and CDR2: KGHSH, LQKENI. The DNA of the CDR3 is TGTGCCAGCTCGGCGGGACACTTGAACACCGGGGAGCTGTTTTTT. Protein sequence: CASSAGHLNTGELFF.

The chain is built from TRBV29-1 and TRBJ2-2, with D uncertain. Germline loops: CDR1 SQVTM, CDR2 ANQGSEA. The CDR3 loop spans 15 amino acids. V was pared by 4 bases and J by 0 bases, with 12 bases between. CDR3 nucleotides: TGCAGCGTTGCGGGCGGAACCTCGAACACCGGGGAGCTGTTTTTT. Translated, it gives CSVAGGTSNTGELFF.

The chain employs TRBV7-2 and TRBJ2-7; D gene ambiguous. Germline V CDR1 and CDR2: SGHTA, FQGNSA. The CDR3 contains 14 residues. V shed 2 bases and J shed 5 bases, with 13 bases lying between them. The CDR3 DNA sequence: TGTGCCAGCAGCTTACGAGTGGGCCAGGACGAGCAGTACTTC. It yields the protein CASSLRVGQDEQYF.

The CDR3 is CASSVRFESYEQYF. In DNA, the CDR3 is TGTGCCAGCAGCGTTAGGTTTGAATCCTACGAGCAGTACTTC. This rearrangement joins TRBV9 to TRBJ2-7, with D unresolved. In germline, CDR1 is SGDLS, CDR2 YYNGEE. V shed 2 bases and J shed 1 base, with 10 bases lying between them. The CDR3 is made up of 14 amino acids.

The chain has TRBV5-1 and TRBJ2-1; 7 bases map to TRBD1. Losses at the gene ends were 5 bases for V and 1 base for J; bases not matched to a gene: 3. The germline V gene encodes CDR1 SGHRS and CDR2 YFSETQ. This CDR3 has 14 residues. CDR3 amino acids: CASRTTGSYNEQFF. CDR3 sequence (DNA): TGCGCCAGCAGGACGACAGGGTCCTACAATGAGCAGTTCTTC.

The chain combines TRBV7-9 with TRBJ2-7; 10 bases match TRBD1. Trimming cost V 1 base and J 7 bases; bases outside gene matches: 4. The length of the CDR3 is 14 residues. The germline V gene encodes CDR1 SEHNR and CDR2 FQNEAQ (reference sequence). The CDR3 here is CASSLGGQGSEQYF. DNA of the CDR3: TGTGCCAGCAGCTTAGGGGGACAGGGGTCTGAGCAGTACTTC. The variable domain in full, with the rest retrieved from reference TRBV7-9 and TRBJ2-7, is DTGVSQNPRHKITKRGQNVTFRCDPISEHNRLYWYRQTLGQGPEFLTYFQNEAQLEKSRLLSDRFSAERPKGSFSTLEIQRTEQGDSAMYLCASSLGGQGSEQYFGPGTRLTVT.

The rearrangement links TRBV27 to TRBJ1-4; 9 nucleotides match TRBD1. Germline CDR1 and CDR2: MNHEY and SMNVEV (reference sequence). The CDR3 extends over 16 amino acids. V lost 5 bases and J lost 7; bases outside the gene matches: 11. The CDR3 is CASSLFPGQGIEKLFF. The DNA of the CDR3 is TGTGCCAGCAGTCTCTTCCCGGGACAGGGCATTGAAAAACTGTTTTTT.

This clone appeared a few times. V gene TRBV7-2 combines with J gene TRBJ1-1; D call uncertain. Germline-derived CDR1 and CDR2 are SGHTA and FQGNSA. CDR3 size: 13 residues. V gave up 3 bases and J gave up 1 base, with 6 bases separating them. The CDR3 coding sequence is TGTGCCAGCAGCTTCGGCTCGAACACTGAAGCTTTCTTT. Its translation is CASSFGSNTEAFF.

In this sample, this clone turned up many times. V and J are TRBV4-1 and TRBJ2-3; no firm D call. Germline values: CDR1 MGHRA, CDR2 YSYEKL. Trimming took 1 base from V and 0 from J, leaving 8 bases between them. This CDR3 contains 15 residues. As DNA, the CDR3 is TGCGCCAGCAGCCAAGGCGACGGTAGCACAGATACGCAGTATTTT. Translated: CASSQGDGSTDTQYF.

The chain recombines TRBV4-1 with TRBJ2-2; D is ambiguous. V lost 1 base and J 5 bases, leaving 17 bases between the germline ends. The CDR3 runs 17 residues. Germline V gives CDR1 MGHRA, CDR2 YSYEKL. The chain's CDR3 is CASSQVDLFSRTGELFF. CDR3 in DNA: TGCGCCAGCAGCCAAGTTGACCTTTTTTCGCGGACCGGGGAGCTGTTTTTT.

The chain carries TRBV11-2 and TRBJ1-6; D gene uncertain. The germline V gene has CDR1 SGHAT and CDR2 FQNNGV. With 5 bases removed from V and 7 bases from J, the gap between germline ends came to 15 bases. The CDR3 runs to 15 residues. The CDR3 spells CASSRGMERNSPLHF. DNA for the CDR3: TGTGCCAGCAGCCGCGGAATGGAACGCAATTCACCCCTCCACTTT.

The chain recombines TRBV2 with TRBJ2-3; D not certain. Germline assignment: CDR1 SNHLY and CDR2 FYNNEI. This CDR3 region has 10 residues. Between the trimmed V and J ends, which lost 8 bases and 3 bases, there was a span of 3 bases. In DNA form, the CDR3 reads TGTGCCAGCCTGACAGATACGCAGTATTTT. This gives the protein CASLTDTQYF.